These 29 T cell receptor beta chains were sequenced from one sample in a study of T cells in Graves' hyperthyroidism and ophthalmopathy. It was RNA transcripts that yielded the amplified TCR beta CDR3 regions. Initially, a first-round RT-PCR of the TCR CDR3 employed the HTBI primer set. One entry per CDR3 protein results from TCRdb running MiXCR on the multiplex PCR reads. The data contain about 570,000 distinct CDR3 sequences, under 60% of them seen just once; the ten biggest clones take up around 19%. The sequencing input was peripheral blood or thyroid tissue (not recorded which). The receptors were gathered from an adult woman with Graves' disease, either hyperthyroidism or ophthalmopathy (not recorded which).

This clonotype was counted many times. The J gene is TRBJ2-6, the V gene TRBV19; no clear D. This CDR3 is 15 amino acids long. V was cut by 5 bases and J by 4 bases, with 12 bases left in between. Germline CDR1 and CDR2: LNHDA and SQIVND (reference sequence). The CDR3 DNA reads TGTGCCAGTAGTCCCGTCGGTGGGGGGGCCAACGTCCTGACTTTC. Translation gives CASSPVGGGANVLTF.

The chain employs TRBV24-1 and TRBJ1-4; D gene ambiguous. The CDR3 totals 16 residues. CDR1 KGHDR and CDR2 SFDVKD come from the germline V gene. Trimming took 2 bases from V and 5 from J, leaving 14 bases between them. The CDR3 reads CATSDSTGSYNEKLFF. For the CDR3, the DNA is TGTGCCACCAGTGATTCCACCGGCTCCTACAATGAAAAACTGTTTTTT.

This CDR3 reads CASSNTGDTDPGELFF. DNA for the CDR3: TGTGCCAGCAGTAACACAGGGGACACCGACCCCGGGGAGCTGTTTTTT. The rearrangement links TRBV28 to TRBJ2-2; 7 bases map to TRBD1. Germline V gives CDR1 MDHEN, CDR2 SYDVKM. The CDR3 covers 16 residues. The junction had 12 bases not matched to a gene; V was cut back by 5 bases and J by 6 bases.

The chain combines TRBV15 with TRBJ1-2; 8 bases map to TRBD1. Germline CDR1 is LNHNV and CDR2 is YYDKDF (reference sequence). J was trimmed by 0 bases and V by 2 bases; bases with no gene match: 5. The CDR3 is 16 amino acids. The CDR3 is CATSRSKDRANYGYTF. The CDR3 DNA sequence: TGTGCCACCAGCAGATCCAAGGACAGGGCTAACTATGGCTACACCTTC.

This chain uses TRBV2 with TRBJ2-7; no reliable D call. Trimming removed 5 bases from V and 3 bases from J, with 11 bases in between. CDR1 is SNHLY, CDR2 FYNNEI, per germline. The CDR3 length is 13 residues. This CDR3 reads CASSLDNRYEQYF. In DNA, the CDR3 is TGTGCCAGCAGTCTAGACAACCGCTACGAGCAGTACTTC. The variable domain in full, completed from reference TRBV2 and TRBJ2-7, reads EPEVTQTPSHQVTQMGQEVILRCVPISNHLYFYWYRQILGQKVEFLVSFYNNEISEKSEIFDDQFSVERPDGSNFTLKIRSTKLEDSAMYFCASSLDNRYEQYFGPGTRLTVT.

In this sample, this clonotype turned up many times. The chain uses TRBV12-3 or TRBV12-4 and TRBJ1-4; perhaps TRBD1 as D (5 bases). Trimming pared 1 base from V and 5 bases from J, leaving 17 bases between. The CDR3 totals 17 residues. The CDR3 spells CASSLGQTRLTNEKLFF. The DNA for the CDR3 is TGTGCCAGCAGTTTAGGACAGACTCGTCTGACGAATGAAAAACTGTTTTTT.

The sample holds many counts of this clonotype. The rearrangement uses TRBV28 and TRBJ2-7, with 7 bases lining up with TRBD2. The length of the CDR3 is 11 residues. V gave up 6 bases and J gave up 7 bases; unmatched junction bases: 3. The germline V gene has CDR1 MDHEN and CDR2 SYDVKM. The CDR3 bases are TGTGCCAGCAGGTATAGCGGGGAGCAGTACTTC. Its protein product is CASRYSGEQYF.

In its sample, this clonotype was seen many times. This CDR3 reads CASSQRRGTQYF. In nucleotides, the CDR3 is TGTGCCAGTAGTCAAAGGCGTGGGACCCAGTACTTC. The chain couples TRBV19 to TRBJ2-5, with no clear D. The V end lost 5 bases, the J end lost 7 bases, and 11 bases lay between the germline ends. This CDR3 spans 12 amino acids. Germline CDR1 reads LNHDA; CDR2 reads SQIVND (reference sequence).

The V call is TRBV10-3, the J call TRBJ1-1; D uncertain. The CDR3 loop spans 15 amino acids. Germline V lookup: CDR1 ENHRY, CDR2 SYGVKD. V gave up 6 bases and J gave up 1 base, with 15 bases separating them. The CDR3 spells CAISGLAGENTEAFF. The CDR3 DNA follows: TGTGCCATCAGCGGACTAGCGGGAGAGAACACTGAAGCTTTCTTT.

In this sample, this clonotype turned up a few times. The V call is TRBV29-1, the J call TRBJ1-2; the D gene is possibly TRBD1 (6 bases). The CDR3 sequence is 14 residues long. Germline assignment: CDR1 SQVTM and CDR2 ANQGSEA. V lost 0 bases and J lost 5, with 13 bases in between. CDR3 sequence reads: CSVEDQQGWYGYTF. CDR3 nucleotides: TGCAGCGTTGAAGACCAACAGGGTTGGTATGGCTACACCTTC.

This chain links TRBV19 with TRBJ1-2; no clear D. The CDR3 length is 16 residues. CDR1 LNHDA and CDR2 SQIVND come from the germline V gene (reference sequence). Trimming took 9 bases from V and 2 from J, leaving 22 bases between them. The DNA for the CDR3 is TGTGCCAGCCGAAGTGTGACAAGAAGCGGAAACTATGGCTACACCTTC. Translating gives CASRSVTRSGNYGYTF.

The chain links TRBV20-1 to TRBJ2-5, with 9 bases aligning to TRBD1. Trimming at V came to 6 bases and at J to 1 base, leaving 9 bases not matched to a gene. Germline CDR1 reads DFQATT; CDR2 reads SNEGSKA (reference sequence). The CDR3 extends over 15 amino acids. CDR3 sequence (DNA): TGCAGTGCCACCGGACAGGGGCCATCCCAAGAGACCCAGTACTTC. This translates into CSATGQGPSQETQYF.

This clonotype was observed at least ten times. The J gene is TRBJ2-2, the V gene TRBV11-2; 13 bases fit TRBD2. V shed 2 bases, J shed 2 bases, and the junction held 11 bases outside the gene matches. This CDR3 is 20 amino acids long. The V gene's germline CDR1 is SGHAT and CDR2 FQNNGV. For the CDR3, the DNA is TGTGCCAGCAGCTTAAGACAGATAGGACTAGCGGGAGTAAACACCGGGGAGCTGTTTTTT. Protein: CASSLRQIGLAGVNTGELFF.

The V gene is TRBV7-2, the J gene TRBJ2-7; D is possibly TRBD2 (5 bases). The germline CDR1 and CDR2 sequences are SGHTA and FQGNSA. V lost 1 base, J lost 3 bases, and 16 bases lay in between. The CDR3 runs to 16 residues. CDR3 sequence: CASSLVRSGGNYEQYF. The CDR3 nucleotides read TGTGCCAGCAGCTTAGTACGGAGCGGAGGCAACTACGAGCAGTACTTC.

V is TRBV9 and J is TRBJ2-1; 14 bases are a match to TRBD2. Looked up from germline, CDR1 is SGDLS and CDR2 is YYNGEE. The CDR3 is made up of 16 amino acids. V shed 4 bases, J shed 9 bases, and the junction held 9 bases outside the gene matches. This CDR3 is CASSTLGTSGSIEQFF. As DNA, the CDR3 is TGTGCCAGCAGCACTCTCGGGACTAGCGGGAGTATTGAGCAGTTCTTC.

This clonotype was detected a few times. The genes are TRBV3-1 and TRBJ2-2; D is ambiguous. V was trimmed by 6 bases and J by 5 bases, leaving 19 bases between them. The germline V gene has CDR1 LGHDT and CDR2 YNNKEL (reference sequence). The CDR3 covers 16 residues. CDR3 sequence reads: CASRPGLSSWTGELFF. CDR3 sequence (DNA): TGTGCCAGCAGACCGGGCCTTAGCTCTTGGACCGGGGAGCTGTTTTTT.

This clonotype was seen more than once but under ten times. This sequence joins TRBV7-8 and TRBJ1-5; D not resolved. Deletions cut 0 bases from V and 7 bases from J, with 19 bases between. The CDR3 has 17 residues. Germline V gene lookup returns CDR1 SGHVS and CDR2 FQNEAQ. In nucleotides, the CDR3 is TGTGCCAGCAGCTTAGCTGGAGCGGGAGAGGCTACCCAGCCCCAGCATTTT. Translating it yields CASSLAGAGEATQPQHF.

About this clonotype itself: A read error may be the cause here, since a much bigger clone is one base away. CDR3 residues: CSASTLFTGPNSEANVLTF. The CDR3 DNA reads TGCAGTGCGTCTACCCTCTTTACGGGACCGAACTCTGAGGCCAACGTCCTGACTTTC. The chain has TRBV20-1 and TRBJ2-6; D is tentatively TRBD1 or TRBD2 (5 bases each). In germline, CDR1 is DFQATT, CDR2 SNEGSKA (reference sequence). There are 19 residues in the CDR3.

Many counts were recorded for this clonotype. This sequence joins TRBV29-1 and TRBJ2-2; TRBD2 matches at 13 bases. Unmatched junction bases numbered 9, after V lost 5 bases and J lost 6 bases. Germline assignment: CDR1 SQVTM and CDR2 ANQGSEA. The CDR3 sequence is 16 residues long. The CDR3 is CSVSTRTSGSAGELFF. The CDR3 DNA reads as TGCAGCGTTTCTACCAGGACTAGCGGGAGCGCCGGGGAGCTGTTTTTT.

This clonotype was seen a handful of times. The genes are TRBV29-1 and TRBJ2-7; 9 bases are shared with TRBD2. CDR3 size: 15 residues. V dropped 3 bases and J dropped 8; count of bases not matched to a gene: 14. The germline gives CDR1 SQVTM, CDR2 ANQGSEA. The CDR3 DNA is TGCAGCGTTGAGAGGACTAGCGAGTTGGAACCCAAGCAGTACTTC. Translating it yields CSVERTSELEPKQYF.

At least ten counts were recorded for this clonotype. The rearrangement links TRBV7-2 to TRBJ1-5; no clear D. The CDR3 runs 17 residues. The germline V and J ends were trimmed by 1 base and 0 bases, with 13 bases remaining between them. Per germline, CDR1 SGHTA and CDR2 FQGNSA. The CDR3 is CASSLVSGQFSNQPQHF. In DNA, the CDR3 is TGTGCCAGCAGCTTAGTCTCCGGGCAGTTTAGCAATCAGCCCCAGCATTTT.

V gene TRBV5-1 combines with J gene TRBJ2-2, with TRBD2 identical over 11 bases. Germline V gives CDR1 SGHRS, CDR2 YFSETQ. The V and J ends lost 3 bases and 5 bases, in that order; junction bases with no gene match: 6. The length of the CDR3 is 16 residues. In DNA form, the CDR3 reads TGCGCCAGCAGCTCCGCTAGCGGGAGGAAAACCGGGGAGCTGTTTTTT. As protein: CASSSASGRKTGELFF.

CDR3 protein: CASSDSADTGELFF. CDR3 coding DNA: TGTGCCAGCAGTGACTCGGCAGACACCGGGGAGCTGTTTTTT. The chain couples TRBV7-2 to TRBJ2-2; no definite D call. The CDR3 runs to 14 residues. Germline V gives CDR1 SGHTA, CDR2 FQGNSA. Trimming pared 6 bases from V and 3 bases from J, leaving 11 bases between.

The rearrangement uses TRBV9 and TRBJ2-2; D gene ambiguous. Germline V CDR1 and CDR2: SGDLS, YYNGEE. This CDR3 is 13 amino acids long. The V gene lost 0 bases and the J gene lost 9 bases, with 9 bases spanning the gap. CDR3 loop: CASSVGAHRELFF. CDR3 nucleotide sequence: TGTGCCAGCAGCGTAGGGGCCCACCGGGAGCTGTTTTTT.

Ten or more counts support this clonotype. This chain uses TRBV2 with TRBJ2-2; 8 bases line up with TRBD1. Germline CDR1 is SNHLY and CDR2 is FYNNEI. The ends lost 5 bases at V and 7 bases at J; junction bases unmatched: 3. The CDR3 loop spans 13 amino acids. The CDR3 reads CASSYTGGGELFF. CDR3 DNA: TGTGCCAGCAGTTATACAGGGGGCGGGGAGCTGTTTTTT. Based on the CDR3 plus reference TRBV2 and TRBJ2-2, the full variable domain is EPEVTQTPSHQVTQMGQEVILRCVPISNHLYFYWYRQILGQKVEFLVSFYNNEISEKSEIFDDQFSVERPDGSNFTLKIRSTKLEDSAMYFCASSYTGGGELFFGEGSRLTVL.

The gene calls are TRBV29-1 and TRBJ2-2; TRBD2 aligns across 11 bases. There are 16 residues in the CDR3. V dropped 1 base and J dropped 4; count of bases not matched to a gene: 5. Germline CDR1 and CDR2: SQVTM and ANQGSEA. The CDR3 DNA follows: TGCAGCGTTGAAGCTAATAGCGGGAGGGCCACCGGGGAGCTGTTTTTT. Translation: CSVEANSGRATGELFF.

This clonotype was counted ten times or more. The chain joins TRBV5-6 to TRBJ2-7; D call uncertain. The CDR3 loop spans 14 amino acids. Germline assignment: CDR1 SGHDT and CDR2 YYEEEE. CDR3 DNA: TGTGCTTCCCTTGGCACCCGGAACCCCTACGAGCAGTACTTC. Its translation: CASLGTRNPYEQYF.

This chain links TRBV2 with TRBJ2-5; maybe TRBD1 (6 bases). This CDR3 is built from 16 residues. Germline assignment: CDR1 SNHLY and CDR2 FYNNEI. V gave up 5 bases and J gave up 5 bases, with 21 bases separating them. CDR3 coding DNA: TGTGCCAGCAGTACTCCCCCGACAGGCCCCGGGGAGACCCAGTACTTC. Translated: CASSTPPTGPGETQYF.

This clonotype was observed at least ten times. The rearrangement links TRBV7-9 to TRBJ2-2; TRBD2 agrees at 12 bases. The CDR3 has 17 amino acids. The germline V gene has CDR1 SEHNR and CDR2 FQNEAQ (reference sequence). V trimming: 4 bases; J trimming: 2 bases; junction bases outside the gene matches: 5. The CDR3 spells CASSSPSGRGNTGELFF. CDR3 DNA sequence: TGTGCCAGCAGCTCTCCTAGCGGGAGGGGCAACACCGGGGAGCTGTTTTTT.